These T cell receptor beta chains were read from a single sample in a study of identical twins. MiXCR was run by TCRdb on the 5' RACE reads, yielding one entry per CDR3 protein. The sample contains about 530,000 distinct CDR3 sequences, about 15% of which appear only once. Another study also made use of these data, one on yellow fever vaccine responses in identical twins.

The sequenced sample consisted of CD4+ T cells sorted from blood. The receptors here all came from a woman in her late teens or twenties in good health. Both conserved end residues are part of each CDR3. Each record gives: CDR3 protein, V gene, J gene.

CAFSPRRGGQGKYNEQFF	TRBV2	TRBJ2-1
CASAPGGNYGYTF	TRBV28	TRBJ1-2
CASSYSELFSYEQYF	TRBV6-5	TRBJ2-7
CASSPGDSLLPTDTQYF	TRBV7-9	TRBJ2-3
CASRGGLSVYGYTF	TRBV6-9	TRBJ1-2
CSARLAGPSYEQYF	TRBV20-1	TRBJ2-7
CASSLFGGPYEQYF	TRBV27	TRBJ2-7
CASSGQTTGELFF	TRBV5-6	TRBJ2-2
CASSLYYGFYEQYF	TRBV5-6	TRBJ2-7
CSASPSGGYQETQYF	TRBV20-1	TRBJ2-5
CASSLKTGEDTQYF	TRBV5-1	TRBJ2-3
CSASGTDTQYF	TRBV20-1	TRBJ2-3
CASKLAGPNTGELFF	TRBV2	TRBJ2-2
CASSLDGVGISTDTQYF	TRBV11-2	TRBJ2-3
CSAPHRGPYNEQFF	TRBV20-1	TRBJ2-1
CSVGQGGNQPQHF	TRBV29-1	TRBJ1-5
CASSLYARTGSSYEQYF	TRBV5-5	TRBJ2-7
CASSYSRGLTGELFF	TRBV6-5	TRBJ2-2
CASSFPSRGLGNYNEQFF	TRBV12-3/TRBV12-4	TRBJ2-1
CASSPDSQSTDTQYF	TRBV12-3/TRBV12-4	TRBJ2-3
CASSPALGELFF	TRBV3-1	TRBJ2-2
CASSFGLRGTEAFF	TRBV12-3/TRBV12-4	TRBJ1-1
CATSDMDEQFF	TRBV24-1	TRBJ2-1
CASSLELASGELFF	TRBV7-8	TRBJ2-2
CASSFPTSGRGEQYF	TRBV28	TRBJ2-7
CSVGAGSRTGELFF	TRBV29-1	TRBJ2-2
CASTPGLAGGLSYEQYF	TRBV28	TRBJ2-7
CASSLNRVSGNTIYF	TRBV12-3/TRBV12-4	TRBJ1-3
CASSLAGETYEQYF	TRBV7-9	TRBJ2-7